The clone carrying this T cell receptor beta chain was seen a handful of times. No antigen is known for it. This sample stems from a study of beta chain features in type 1 diabetes. Study-level points and caveats: Among patients with Type 1 diabetes, TCRB CDR3s were moderately but significantly shorter in every one of the four CD4+ subsets.

TCRB transcripts that were expressed got sequenced, as all of the isolated RNA had been reverse transcribed. TCRdb's table, derived via immunoSEQ multiplex PCR, lists solely in-frame clones and lacks some. The table lists about 300,000 clones, 8% of them singletons. Germline lookup yields CDR1 SNHLY and CDR2 FYNNEI. The CDR3 runs to 13 residues. Trimming took 4 bases from V and 3 from J, leaving 8 bases between them. The authors sorted CD4+ naive, central memory, regulatory and stem cell-like memory cells via CD45RO/CCR7/CD25/CD127/CD95/CD27. Sort purity for all populations was recorded as exceeding 98%.

Input material: central memory CD4+ T cells from blood. This chain connects TRBV2 to TRBJ2-3; D might be TRBD1 or TRBD2, each matching 5 bases. This clonotype was sampled from a woman between 18 and 30 years old in good health. CDR3: CASSGGETDTQYF. The CDR3 DNA is TGTGCCAGCAGTGGAGGGGAAACAGATACGCAGTATTTT.